These 15 T cell receptor beta chains came from one sample sequenced in a study of cytomegalovirus exposure and HLA in healthy donors. 60 Vbeta and 13 Jbeta primers were used in PCR. The assay was immunoSEQ multiplex PCR, and TCRdb's table has in-frame clones only and misses some. The sample carries roughly 180,000 clones, 78% recorded once. The sample was PBMCs. The origin of the receptors is a female donor in good health and CMV-seronegative.

The J gene is TRBJ1-5, the V gene TRBV7-9, with 7 positions matching TRBD1. CDR3 length: 16 residues. Trimming cost V 1 base and J 4 bases; bases outside gene matches: 7. Germline V gives CDR1 SEHNR, CDR2 FQNEAQ (reference sequence). The CDR3, as DNA: TGTGCCAGCAGCTTAGATGGCAGGGGGTGGAATCAGCCCCAGCATTTT. Protein sequence: CASSLDGRGWNQPQHF.

There are a few counts of this clone. This chain uses TRBV30 with TRBJ2-5; D might be TRBD1 (6 bases). V lost 3 bases and J lost 2, with 13 bases in between. Germline assignment: CDR1 GTSNPN and CDR2 SVGIG (reference sequence). The CDR3 spans 14 residues. The CDR3 loop is CAWSTGTRQETQYF. In DNA form, the CDR3 reads TGTGCCTGGAGCACCGGGACACGGCAAGAGACCCAGTACTTC.

This sequence joins TRBV7-2 and TRBJ2-3; 10 nucleotides match TRBD2. The length of the CDR3 is 16 residues. Germline CDR1 is SGHTA and CDR2 is FQGNSA. With V trimmed by 2 bases and J by 3 bases, 5 bases remained unmatched. This chain's CDR3 is CASSLLAGVMTDTQYF. DNA of the CDR3: TGTGCCAGCAGCTTACTAGCGGGAGTTATGACAGATACGCAGTATTTT.

V is TRBV29-1 and J is TRBJ2-3, with D unresolved. The CDR3 consists of 14 residues. Deletions cut 6 bases from V and 1 base from J, with 14 bases between. Germline CDR1 is SQVTM and CDR2 is ANQGSEA. This CDR3 is CSVEQSSRTDTQYF. The CDR3 bases are TGCAGCGTCGAACAGTCATCCCGCACAGATACGCAGTATTTT.

The chain has TRBV2 and TRBJ1-5; 7 bases agree with TRBD1. Germline V lookup: CDR1 SNHLY, CDR2 FYNNEI. The V segment lost 2 bases and the J segment 10 bases; nucleotides outside the gene matches: 5. CDR3 length equals 13 residues. The CDR3 loop is CASSEQGGGPQHF. The CDR3 DNA reads TGTGCCAGCAGTGAACAGGGGGGAGGACCCCAGCATTTT.

The chain links TRBV28 to TRBJ2-1, with 11 nucleotides matching TRBD2. There are 17 residues in the CDR3. CDR1 is MDHEN, CDR2 SYDVKM, per germline. The V segment lost 6 bases and the J segment 5 bases; nucleotides outside the gene matches: 12. CDR3 region: CASRDRRGLADHNEQFF. CDR3 sequence (DNA): TGTGCCAGCAGAGACAGGCGGGGACTAGCGGATCACAATGAGCAGTTCTTC.

This chain connects TRBV6-5 to TRBJ2-1, with a tentative D call TRBD2 (5 bases). Looked up from germline, CDR1 is MNHEY and CDR2 is SVGAGI. This CDR3 comprises 13 residues. Between the trimmed V and J ends, which lost 7 bases and 8 bases, there was a span of 15 bases. CDR3 sequence (DNA): TGTGCCAGCAAGTTGGGGAGAGGAGATGAGCAGTTCTTC. It specifies CASKLGRGDEQFF.

The chain carries TRBV2 and TRBJ1-4; 10 bases are shared with TRBD1. There are 15 residues in the CDR3. V was clipped by 2 bases and J by 6 bases; unmatched bases: 3. Germline loops: CDR1 SNHLY, CDR2 FYNNEI. CDR3 region: CASSERTGGYEKLFF. The CDR3 coding sequence is TGTGCCAGCAGTGAAAGGACAGGGGGTTATGAAAAACTGTTTTTT.

The chain carries TRBV5-1 and TRBJ1-2; 10 bases fit TRBD1. The V gene end was trimmed by 4 bases and the J gene end by 8 bases; junction bases not matched to a gene: 8. CDR1 is SGHRS and CDR2 is YFSETQ in the germline V gene. The CDR3 extends over 14 amino acids. The CDR3 sequence is CASSGGTGDGGYTF. The CDR3 coding sequence is TGCGCCAGCAGCGGGGGGACAGGGGACGGCGGCTACACCTTC.

V usage is TRBV27 and J usage is TRBJ2-1; 11 bases agree with TRBD2. J lost 7 bases, V lost 8 bases, and 10 bases had no gene match. Germline lookup yields CDR1 MNHEY and CDR2 SMNVEV (reference sequence). CDR3 length: 15 residues. For the CDR3, the DNA is TGTGCCAGCGGCCGACTAGCGGGATGGGATAATGAGCAGTTCTTC. Residues: CASGRLAGWDNEQFF.

The chain uses TRBV27 and TRBJ2-5; TRBD1 matches at 9 bases. The J call is doubtful: the DNA matches TRBJ2-7 better. The CDR3 consists of 13 residues. In germline, CDR1 is MNHEY, CDR2 SMNVEV (reference sequence). This CDR3 is CASSSGQGYEQYF. The CDR3 region has the DNA TGTGCCAGCAGTTCTGGACAGGGGTACGAGCAGTACTTC.

The V and J genes are TRBV28 and TRBJ2-5; weak D call: TRBD1 (6 bases). V lost 5 bases, J lost 1 base, and 17 bases lay in between. The germline V gene encodes CDR1 MDHEN and CDR2 SYDVKM. There are 16 residues in the CDR3. CDR3 protein: CASSNTIDRPQETQYF. The CDR3 bases are TGTGCCAGCAGTAATACAATAGACAGGCCCCAAGAGACCCAGTACTTC.

The chain has TRBV6-1 and TRBJ2-5, with D perhaps matching TRBD2 (6 bases). Germline lookup yields CDR1 MNHNS and CDR2 SASEGT. This CDR3 region has 13 residues. V shed 4 bases and J shed 3 bases, with 9 bases lying between them. The CDR3 region is CASSVGTEETQYF. DNA for the CDR3: TGTGCCAGCAGTGTCGGGACTGAAGAGACCCAGTACTTC.

This sequence joins TRBV7-2 and TRBJ2-1; a possible D gene is TRBD1 (5 bases). The CDR3 is 16 amino acids. The V gene's germline CDR1 is SGHTA and CDR2 FQGNSA. The ends were cut back, 0 bases at V and 0 bases at J, with 9 bases in the middle. CDR3 nucleotides: TGTGCCAGCAGCTTAGCGCAGGGTGTCTCCTACAATGAGCAGTTCTTC. As protein: CASSLAQGVSYNEQFF.

This clone was picked up a small number of times. The chain links TRBV4-1 to TRBJ2-2; D possibly corresponds to TRBD2 (6 bases). Between the trimmed V and J ends, which lost 4 bases and 3 bases, there was a span of 12 bases. The CDR3 sequence is 15 residues long. CDR1 and CDR2 (germline): MGHRA, YSYEKL. The CDR3 protein is CASSRAGGDTGELFF. In DNA, the CDR3 is TGCGCCAGCAGCCGGGCGGGCGGGGACACCGGGGAGCTGTTTTTT.